One sample yielded the 14 T cell receptor beta chains listed below, sequenced in a study of T cell responses to AZD1222 COVID-19 vaccine. The protocol was immunoSEQ multiplex PCR, while the TCRdb copy is restricted to in-frame clones and leaves out a portion. The sample lists approximately 150,000 clones; 91% were seen once. Sequencing was performed on peripheral blood, taken on day 0 of AZD1222 vaccination. These receptors were obtained from an adult in good health.

V is TRBV11-2 and J is TRBJ2-7, with D maybe TRBD2 (6 bases). The germline V and J ends were trimmed by 4 bases and 3 bases, with 13 bases remaining between them. This CDR3 spans 14 amino acids. The germline CDR1 and CDR2 sequences are SGHAT and FQNNGV. The CDR3 coding sequence is TGTGCCAGCAGCTCCCCGACTAGTTTCTACGAGCAGTACTTC. Protein: CASSSPTSFYEQYF.

This rearrangement joins TRBV6-5 to TRBJ2-2, with TRBD1 matching 7 bases. The CDR3 consists of 15 residues. Trimming cost V 6 bases and J 1 base; bases outside gene matches: 5. Germline V CDR1 and CDR2: MNHEY, SVGAGI. The CDR3 loop is CASSLRQGNTGELFF. In nucleotides, the CDR3 is TGTGCCAGCAGCTTAAGACAGGGGAACACCGGGGAGCTGTTTTTT.

A single count supports this clone. This chain uses TRBV7-2 with TRBJ2-7, with D perhaps matching TRBD2 (6 bases). V lost 2 bases, J lost 2 bases, and 19 bases lay in between. Germline CDR1 reads SGHTA; CDR2 reads FQGNSA. The CDR3 extends over 17 amino acids. The CDR3, as DNA: TGTGCCAGCAGCTTAAAGGGGTGGGTTAGCGGAGCCTACGAGCAGTACTTC. It codes for CASSLKGWVSGAYEQYF.

The chain uses TRBV7-2 and TRBJ1-5; perhaps TRBD1 as D (6 bases). The CDR3 is made up of 16 amino acids. The germline V and J ends were trimmed by 1 base and 3 bases, with 13 bases remaining between them. Germline V gives CDR1 SGHTA, CDR2 FQGNSA. The chain's CDR3 is CASSLEGGWSNQPQHF. The CDR3, as DNA: TGTGCCAGCAGCTTAGAGGGGGGGTGGTCCAATCAGCCCCAGCATTTT. The full variable domain, in which reference TRBV7-2 and TRBJ1-5 provide the parts outside the CDR3, is GAGVSQSPSNKVTEKGKDVELRCDPISGHTALYWYRQSLGQGLEFLIYFQGNSAPDKSGLPSDRFSAERTGGSVSTLTIQRTQQEDSAVYLCASSLEGGWSNQPQHFGDGTRLSIL.

This clone appeared once. This sequence joins TRBV11-2 and TRBJ2-7, with D unresolved. Germline V gene data show CDR1 as SGHAT and CDR2 as FQNNGV. V lost 0 bases and J lost 3, with 12 bases in between. The CDR3 is made up of 15 amino acids. CDR3 loop: CASSLEDDLIYEQYF. CDR3 sequence (DNA): TGTGCCAGCAGCTTAGAGGACGACTTGATCTACGAGCAGTACTTC.

The chain combines TRBV6-6 with TRBJ2-3, with TRBD2 matching over 8 bases. There are 16 residues in the CDR3. Germline CDR1 and CDR2: MNHNY and SVGAGI (reference sequence). V lost 5 bases and J lost 0; bases outside the gene matches: 7. Written as DNA, the CDR3 is TGTGCCAGCAGTAGGACTAGCCCTCACAGCACAGATACGCAGTATTTT. It translates to CASSRTSPHSTDTQYF.

This chain joins TRBV7-2 and TRBJ2-2; TRBD1 matches 7 bases. The germline CDR1 and CDR2 sequences are SGHTA and FQGNSA. V lost 6 bases and J lost 3; bases outside the gene matches: 7. The CDR3 sequence is 15 residues long. The DNA for the CDR3 is TGTGCCAGCAGTCGGGACAGATCCCACACCGGGGAGCTGTTTTTT. It encodes CASSRDRSHTGELFF.

This clone was picked up one time. This chain joins TRBV6-5 and TRBJ2-2; maybe TRBD2 (7 bases). Germline CDR1 MNHEY, CDR2 SVGAGI. V was shortened by 8 bases and J by 0 bases, with 13 bases between the two germline ends. The CDR3 is 15 residues long. The CDR3 DNA reads TGTGCCAGCTTAGGGGGGGCCCCGAACACCGGGGAGCTGTTTTTT. Amino acids: CASLGGAPNTGELFF.

This chain connects TRBV15 to TRBJ2-1; the D call may be TRBD1 or TRBD2 (5 bases each). Germline CDR1 is LNHNV and CDR2 is YYDKDF (reference sequence). The V end lost 0 bases, the J end lost 8 bases, and 17 bases lay between the germline ends. The CDR3 is 16 amino acids. The CDR3 region has the DNA TGTGCCACCAGCAGAGATCGTGAGGGACCGAGGGATGAGCAGTTCTTC. It translates to CATSRDREGPRDEQFF.

The chain joins TRBV4-3 to TRBJ1-6; a weak D match, TRBD1 (6 bases). CDR3 length equals 20 residues. Germline V gives CDR1 LGHNA, CDR2 YSLEER. V was cut by 3 bases and J by 8 bases, with 29 bases left in between. CDR3 in amino acids: CASSQSYRVLILAPDSPLHF. CDR3 DNA sequence: TGCGCCAGCAGCCAGTCGTACAGGGTTCTAATTCTTGCCCCGGATTCACCCCTCCACTTT.

This clone was seen a single time. This sequence joins TRBV2 and TRBJ2-1; D unclear. CDR1 SNHLY and CDR2 FYNNEI come from the germline V gene. Trimming pared 6 bases from V and 13 bases from J, leaving 19 bases between. This CDR3 comprises 13 residues. CDR3 in amino acids: CASSTTDVAGQFF. In nucleotides, the CDR3 is TGTGCCAGCAGCACTACGGATGTCGCAGGACAGTTCTTC.

The chain uses TRBV10-3 and TRBJ1-3; D call uncertain. Trimming cost V 6 bases and J 0 bases, with 12 bases left between them. Germline V gene sequence: CDR1 ENHRY, CDR2 SYGVKD. The CDR3 loop spans 15 amino acids. In nucleotides, the CDR3 is TGTGCCATCAGCTCTATGGTCGACTCTGGAAACACCATATATTTT. It codes for CAISSMVDSGNTIYF.

Note on this clone: Compared with germline, one end of the junction differs, possibly owing to a read error. CDR3 nucleotide sequence: TGTGCCAGCACCCAAACGGCGGTTAAGAGCGGCTACACCTTC. Protein: CASTQTAVKSGYTF. This sequence joins TRBV4-2 and TRBJ1-2; no firm D call. CDR1 and CDR2 from the germline V gene are LGHNA and YNFKEQ. The CDR3 extends over 14 amino acids.

J is TRBJ2-5 and V is TRBV29-1, with no clear D. Germline V gene data show CDR1 as SQVTM and CDR2 as ANQGSEA. Deletions cut 7 bases from V and 4 bases from J, with 7 bases between. The CDR3 has 10 residues. This chain's CDR3 is CSGRVETQYF. CDR3 DNA sequence: TGCAGCGGAAGAGTAGAGACCCAGTACTTC.